A single sample is the source of the 21 T cell receptor beta chains below, sequenced in a study of human T cells and chemical hapten exposure. Specified time point: pre-sensitization, week 0. The treatment denotes: therapeutic diphenylcyclopropenone sensitization with weekly scalp DPC. TCRdb re-called the RACE reads through MiXCR, storing one row per CDR3 protein. In the table there are roughly 40,000 distinct CDR3 sequences, under 15% of which are singletons. The specimen was whole blood, collected in connection with sensitization to the hapten diphenylcyclopropenone (DPC). The receptor set was obtained from a woman in her 30s with alopecia areata. Some clones in this sample may be carry-over from other donors' samples.

The chain recombines TRBV12-3 or TRBV12-4 with TRBJ2-7; the match to TRBD2 covers 12 bases. CDR3 length: 14 residues. Trimming at V came to 6 bases and at J to 3 bases, leaving 3 bases not matched to a gene. The CDR3 DNA reads TGTGCCAGCAGAAGGACTAGCGGGAACTACGAGCAGTACTTC. Translation: CASRRTSGNYEQYF.

This clonotype was counted a few times. The J gene is TRBJ2-3, the V gene TRBV24-1, with 15 bases fitting TRBD2. Germline V CDR1 and CDR2: KGHDR, SFDVKD. This CDR3 contains 14 residues. The junction had 4 bases not matched to a gene; V was cut back by 4 bases and J by 12 bases. CDR3 loop: CATSDLGLAGGQYF. For the CDR3, the DNA is TGTGCCACCAGTGACCTGGGACTAGCGGGAGGTCAGTATTTT.

As DNA, the CDR3 is TGTGCCAGCAGCTCCGGGATATATGGCTACACCTTC. It yields the protein CASSSGIYGYTF. V gene TRBV28 combines with J gene TRBJ1-2; D not resolved. V lost 6 bases to trimming and J lost 5 bases, with 10 bases between them. The CDR3 loop spans 12 amino acids. The germline CDR1 and CDR2 sequences are MDHEN and SYDVKM.

This clonotype was seen repeatedly, ten times or more. This rearrangement joins TRBV7-9 to TRBJ2-7; D is uncertain. CDR3 size: 13 residues. V gave up 5 bases and J gave up 4 bases, with 12 bases separating them. Per germline, CDR1 SEHNR and CDR2 FQNEAQ (reference sequence). In DNA form, the CDR3 reads TGTGCCAGCAGCCGATCTGTGGTTTACGAGCAGTACTTC. Its translation: CASSRSVVYEQYF. Supplemented by reference TRBV7-9 and TRBJ2-7, the full variable domain reads DTGVSQNPRHKITKRGQNVTFRCDPISEHNRLYWYRQTLGQGPEFLTYFQNEAQLEKSRLLSDRFSAERPKGSFSTLEIQRTEQGDSAMYLCASSRSVVYEQYFGPGTRLTVT.

This clonotype was found many times. The gene calls are TRBV27 and TRBJ1-1; no clear D. The germline gives CDR1 MNHEY, CDR2 SMNVEV (reference sequence). Trimming removed 5 bases from V and 1 base from J, with 14 bases in between. The CDR3 is made up of 15 amino acids. The CDR3 reads CASSRGGSPNTEAFF. The DNA for the CDR3 is TGTGCCAGCAGTCGGGGTGGGAGTCCGAACACTGAAGCTTTCTTT.

This clonotype was recorded at least ten times. This rearrangement joins TRBV7-2 to TRBJ1-5, with D unclear. The CDR3 consists of 15 residues. V was trimmed by 5 bases and J by 4 bases, leaving 15 bases between them. The germline V gene has CDR1 SGHTA and CDR2 FQGNSA. The CDR3 DNA sequence: TGTGCCAGCAGCCCGCAACCCCATGCTAATCAGCCCCAGCATTTT. As protein: CASSPQPHANQPQHF.

This clonotype was found a few times. The chain has TRBV24-1 and TRBJ2-3, with D possibly being TRBD1 or TRBD2 (5 bases each). The CDR3 contains 20 residues. V was shortened by 1 base and J by 1 base, with 23 bases between the two germline ends. Germline CDR1 KGHDR, CDR2 SFDVKD. The CDR3 is CATSDFRDRDSGGRTDTQYF. CDR3 sequence (DNA): TGTGCCACCAGTGATTTTAGGGACCGAGACAGCGGTGGCCGCACAGATACGCAGTATTTT.

In its sample, this clonotype was seen many times. This chain links TRBV20-1 with TRBJ2-7; 8 nucleotides line up with TRBD1. CDR3 length: 12 amino acids. With V trimmed by 5 bases and J by 7 bases, 7 bases remained unmatched. Germline assignment: CDR1 DFQATT and CDR2 SNEGSKA (reference sequence). The CDR3 reads CSASQGAWEQYF. The CDR3, as DNA: TGCAGTGCTTCCCAGGGGGCGTGGGAGCAGTACTTC.

This chain links TRBV2 with TRBJ2-7; no reliable D call. In germline, CDR1 is SNHLY, CDR2 FYNNEI. V lost 6 bases to trimming and J lost 0 bases, with 9 bases between them. The CDR3 extends over 13 amino acids. The CDR3 spells CASRRDDSYEQYF. CDR3 nucleotides: TGTGCCAGCAGAAGAGACGACTCCTACGAGCAGTACTTC.

The rearrangement joins TRBV28 to TRBJ2-3, with D hard to call. This CDR3 contains 11 residues. Trimming took 2 bases from V and 6 from J, leaving 3 bases between them. Germline V gives CDR1 MDHEN, CDR2 SYDVKM. The CDR3 sequence: CASSLVDTQYF. In DNA, the CDR3 is TGTGCCAGCAGTTTAGTGGATACGCAGTATTTT.

This clonotype was seen repeatedly, ten times or more. The V and J genes are TRBV6-6 and TRBJ1-4; D ambiguous. The V gene lost 2 bases and the J gene lost 1 base, with 23 bases spanning the gap. This CDR3 comprises 20 residues. From germline, CDR1 is MNHNY and CDR2 SVGAGI (reference sequence). The CDR3 DNA is TGTGCCAGCAGTTACAGGCCTAATCACCTGAGTTGGGGAACTAATGAAAAACTGTTTTTT. Protein product: CASSYRPNHLSWGTNEKLFF.

The V and J genes are TRBV9 and TRBJ2-1; 12 bases align to TRBD2. The CDR3 contains 15 residues. Germline V gene sequence: CDR1 SGDLS, CDR2 YYNGEE. J lost 4 bases, V lost 2 bases, and 1 base had no gene match. The chain's CDR3 is CASSVGTSGYNEQFF. CDR3 nucleotides: TGTGCCAGCAGCGTTGGGACTAGCGGGTACAATGAGCAGTTCTTC.

This clonotype showed up many times. This chain uses TRBV5-1 with TRBJ2-1; a possible D gene is TRBD2 (6 bases). The V and J ends lost 5 bases and 0 bases respectively, with 9 bases between them. This CDR3 is 14 amino acids long. From germline, CDR1 is SGHRS and CDR2 YFSETQ. DNA for the CDR3: TGCGCCAGCAGTACGGGAGTCTCCTACAATGAGCAGTTCTTC. Residues: CASSTGVSYNEQFF.

The chain employs TRBV5-4 and TRBJ2-5; possibly TRBD1 for D (5 bases). The V end lost 6 bases, the J end lost 10 bases, and 19 bases lay between the germline ends. Germline CDR1 and CDR2: SGHNT and YYREEE (reference sequence). The CDR3 spans 13 residues. For the CDR3, the DNA is TGTGCCAGCAACCCTGATGGGGCTAAGGGCCAGTACTTC. Protein sequence: CASNPDGAKGQYF.

The chain uses TRBV7-2 and TRBJ2-4; 12 bases line up with TRBD2. The CDR3 is 15 amino acids. Germline V CDR1 and CDR2: SGHTA, FQGNSA. Trimming removed 5 bases from V and 10 bases from J; junction bases left unmatched: 9. The CDR3 loop is CASSQMGLAGLIQYF. For the CDR3, the DNA is TGTGCCAGCAGCCAAATGGGACTAGCGGGTCTGATTCAGTACTTC.

The rearrangement uses TRBV5-1 and TRBJ2-4, with D unresolved. The CDR3 runs 14 residues. The germline V gene encodes CDR1 SGHRS and CDR2 YFSETQ. V lost 0 bases to trimming and J lost 12 bases, with 16 bases between them. The CDR3 DNA follows: TGCGCCAGCAGCTTGGAACAGTCCCAAAAGGCTCAGTACTTC. This encodes CASSLEQSQKAQYF. Full variable domain (remainder filled in from reference TRBV5-1 and TRBJ2-4): KAGVTQTPRYLIKTRGQQVTLSCSPISGHRSVSWYQQTPGQGLQFLFEYFSETQRNKGNFPGRFSGRQFSNSRSEMNVSTLELGDSALYLCASSLEQSQKAQYFGAGTRLSVL.

The rearrangement joins TRBV5-5 to TRBJ2-2, with a possible D match to TRBD1 (6 bases). V was cut by 4 bases and J by 5 bases, with 12 bases left in between. Germline V gene lookup returns CDR1 SGHKS and CDR2 YYEKEE (reference sequence). The CDR3 contains 14 residues. The CDR3 DNA reads as TGTGCCAGCAGCCTTTCAACAGGGACCGGGGAGCTGTTTTTT. Protein product: CASSLSTGTGELFF.

This clonotype was observed a few times. This chain joins TRBV28 and TRBJ2-5, with D possibly matching TRBD2 (6 bases). This CDR3 has 13 amino acids. From germline, CDR1 is MDHEN and CDR2 SYDVKM. Trimming stripped 6 bases from V and 2 bases from J, with 10 bases between. In DNA, the CDR3 is TGTGCCAGCAGCCTTAGCGGACAAGAGACCCAGTACTTC. It specifies CASSLSGQETQYF.

This clonotype was seen ten or more times. V usage is TRBV7-2 and J usage is TRBJ1-3; D is undetermined. The length of the CDR3 is 13 residues. The V end was cut by 1 base, the J end by 11 bases, with 12 bases between. The V gene's germline CDR1 is SGHTA and CDR2 FQGNSA. CDR3 protein: CASSLGLQTAIYF. The CDR3 nucleotides are TGTGCCAGCAGCTTAGGTCTCCAAACAGCCATATATTTT.

This clonotype appeared many times. This chain connects TRBV6-2 or TRBV6-3 to TRBJ1-5; D unclear. The CDR3 runs 13 residues. Germline lookup yields CDR1 MNHEY and CDR2 SVGEGT. V gave up 6 bases and J gave up 1 base, with 7 bases separating them. CDR3 protein: CASSPRSNQPQHF. The DNA for the CDR3 is TGTGCCAGCAGCCCGAGGAGCAATCAGCCCCAGCATTTT.

This clonotype was seen many times. The chain recombines TRBV4-3 with TRBJ2-6; D might be TRBD1 (6 bases). V lost 3 bases and J lost 2, with 8 bases in between. Germline V gives CDR1 LGHNA, CDR2 YSLEER. The CDR3 spans 15 residues. CDR3: CASSQGATGANVLTF. The CDR3 DNA follows: TGCGCCAGCAGCCAGGGGGCCACTGGGGCCAACGTCCTGACTTTC.